The 30 T cell receptor beta chains listed next were all sequenced from one sample in a study of cytomegalovirus exposure and HLA in healthy donors. With 60 Vbeta and 13 Jbeta primers, the PCR was carried out. Here immunoSEQ multiplex PCR was the method, and the copy in TCRdb shows in-frame clones only, minus some. The data show about 170,000 clones, with 85% seen just once and roughly 2.2% held by the top ten. Input material: PBMCs. Receptor source: a man between 18 and 35 years old in good health and CMV-seropositive.

For this clone: One end of the junction fails to match germline, which may point to a read error. The chain's CDR3 is CASSLLRDRGYRSNF. Written as DNA, the CDR3 is TGCGCCAGCAGCTTATTGCGGGACAGGGGATACAGGTCTAACTTC. The V call is TRBV5-1, the J call TRBJ2-7; 10 bases are shared with TRBD1. The CDR3 covers 15 residues. Germline V gives CDR1 SGHRS, CDR2 YFSETQ.

The rearrangement uses TRBV6-5 and TRBJ1-1; D ambiguous. The V gene's germline CDR1 is MNHEY and CDR2 SVGAGI. The CDR3 length is 12 residues. V shed 5 bases and J shed 6 bases, with 10 bases lying between them. In DNA, the CDR3 is TGTGCCAGCAGTGAGCGGCCGGCTGAAGCTTTCTTT. This sequence encodes CASSERPAEAFF.

The rearrangement joins TRBV6-4 to TRBJ1-2, with 10 bases lining up with TRBD1. Germline lookup yields CDR1 MRHNA and CDR2 SNTAGT. The CDR3 consists of 13 residues. The ends lost 8 bases at V and 4 bases at J; junction bases unmatched: 4. CDR3 DNA: TGTGCCAGCGCGACAGGGGGCTGCTATGGCTACACCTTC. Residues: CASATGGCYGYTF.

The chain uses TRBV6-4 and TRBJ2-2, with D possibly being TRBD1 (7 bases). The CDR3 length is 13 residues. The V end lost 6 bases, the J end lost 6 bases, and 11 bases lay between the germline ends. CDR1 MRHNA and CDR2 SNTAGT come from the germline V gene. CDR3 DNA sequence: TGTGCCAGCAGAGACAGGGAGGCCGGGGAGCTGTTTTTT. It specifies CASRDREAGELFF.

This clone was picked up one time. V gene TRBV2 combines with J gene TRBJ2-7; D might be TRBD2 (6 bases). With 6 bases removed from V and 2 bases from J, the gap between germline ends came to 20 bases. Germline loops: CDR1 SNHLY, CDR2 FYNNEI. The CDR3 runs to 16 residues. The CDR3 is CASSSSGQRATYEQYF. DNA for the CDR3: TGTGCCAGCAGCTCCTCGGGGCAGCGGGCAACCTACGAGCAGTACTTC.

The chain employs TRBV6-1 and TRBJ2-5; a possible D gene is TRBD1 (5 bases). With 8 bases removed from V and 1 base from J, the gap between germline ends came to 11 bases. The germline V gene has CDR1 MNHNS and CDR2 SASEGT. The CDR3 extends over 13 amino acids. CDR3 DNA: TGTGCCAGCTGGGGCTGGGGCCAAGAGACCCAGTACTTC. Encoded protein: CASWGWGQETQYF.

This clone showed up just a few times. V usage is TRBV5-8 and J usage is TRBJ1-1; maybe TRBD1 (6 bases). The V and J ends lost 1 base and 3 bases respectively, with 10 bases between them. The CDR3 runs 14 residues. The V gene's germline CDR1 is SGHTS and CDR2 YDEGEE. Here the CDR3 DNA reads TGTGCCAGCAGCTTGTTCGGGGGGCACACTGAAGCTTTCTTT. Amino acids: CASSLFGGHTEAFF.

The chain employs TRBV10-2 and TRBJ1-6; the match to TRBD1 covers 10 bases. CDR3 length: 14 residues. V trimming: 7 bases; J trimming: 8 bases; junction bases outside the gene matches: 5. In germline, CDR1 is WSHSY, CDR2 SAAADI. The CDR3: CASTPDRGHSPLHF. The CDR3 bases are TGCGCCAGCACTCCTGACAGGGGGCATTCACCCCTCCACTTT.

The chain links TRBV30 to TRBJ1-2, with D possibly being TRBD1 (5 bases). The CDR3 has 13 amino acids. V lost 4 bases and J lost 5, with 14 bases in between. CDR1 is GTSNPN, CDR2 SVGIG, per germline (reference sequence). CDR3 residues: CAWTSGGRYGYTF. CDR3 DNA: TGTGCCTGGACTTCCGGGGGGAGATATGGCTACACCTTC.

This rearrangement joins TRBV14 to TRBJ2-1; 9 nucleotides agree with TRBD2. Per the germline V gene, CDR1 is SGHDN and CDR2 is FVKESK. Losses at the gene ends were 2 bases for V and 0 bases for J; bases not matched to a gene: 8. CDR3 length: 18 residues. The CDR3 sequence: CASSQRSGGFSSYNEQFF. The DNA of the CDR3 is TGTGCCAGCAGCCAACGTAGCGGGGGCTTTAGCTCCTACAATGAGCAGTTCTTC.

The chain employs TRBV2 and TRBJ2-1; a weak D match, TRBD1 (5 bases). This CDR3 is 15 amino acids long. Trimming took 7 bases from V and 1 from J, leaving 14 bases between them. Germline CDR1 reads SNHLY; CDR2 reads FYNNEI. This CDR3 is CASTAQGSSYNEQFF. Here the CDR3 DNA reads TGTGCCAGCACCGCCCAGGGTTCGTCCTACAATGAGCAGTTCTTC.

The rearrangement uses TRBV7-8 and TRBJ1-2; 12 nucleotides match TRBD1. Per the germline V gene, CDR1 is SGHVS and CDR2 is FQNEAQ. Trimming at V came to 4 bases and at J to 8 bases, leaving 11 bases not matched to a gene. This CDR3 comprises 16 residues. CDR3 amino acids: CASSSGTGGKVGGYTF. The CDR3 DNA reads TGTGCCAGCAGCTCCGGGACAGGGGGCAAAGTTGGAGGCTACACCTTC.

The table lists this clone with a count of one. This chain uses TRBV9 with TRBJ2-1, with 10 bases lining up with TRBD2. Germline loops: CDR1 SGDLS, CDR2 YYNGEE. V was pared by 3 bases and J by 2 bases, with 8 bases of the junction left unmatched. The CDR3 extends over 17 amino acids. CDR3 nucleotide sequence: TGTGCCAGCAGCGCTGGGCTAGCGGGGGCCACCTACAATGAGCAGTTCTTC. Its protein is CASSAGLAGATYNEQFF.

The V call is TRBV7-3, the J call TRBJ2-3; 8 positions agree with TRBD1. The CDR3 consists of 16 residues. After removal of 5 bases from V and 1 base from J, the junction contained 8 bases not matched to a gene. Germline V lookup: CDR1 SGHTA, CDR2 FQGTGA. This CDR3 reads CASSLAGGRGTDTQYF. The CDR3 DNA reads as TGTGCCAGCAGCCTCGCAGGGGGCCGAGGCACAGATACGCAGTATTTT.

The chain uses TRBV12-5 and TRBJ1-4, with TRBD1 identical over 9 bases. The CDR3 length is 16 residues. V trimming: 5 bases; J trimming: 8 bases; junction bases outside the gene matches: 12. Germline CDR1 reads LGHNT; CDR2 reads FRNRAP. The CDR3 spells CASGPHYGTGSEKLFF. The DNA of the CDR3 is TGTGCTAGTGGTCCTCATTACGGGACAGGGAGCGAAAAACTGTTTTTT. Variable domain in full (rest from reference TRBV12-5 and TRBJ1-4): DARVTQTPRHKVTEMGQEVTMRCQPILGHNTVFWYRQTMMQGLELLAYFRNRAPLDDSGMPKDRFSAEMPDATLATLKIQPSEPRDSAVYFCASGPHYGTGSEKLFFGSGTQLSVL.

The chain has TRBV4-1 and TRBJ2-7; 9 bases agree with TRBD1. Germline V lookup: CDR1 MGHRA, CDR2 YSYEKL. With V trimmed by 3 bases and J by 5 bases, 11 bases remained unmatched. The CDR3 covers 16 residues. CDR3 sequence: CASSQHSGTGRNEQYF. CDR3 DNA sequence: TGCGCCAGCAGCCAGCATTCCGGGACAGGGAGGAACGAGCAGTACTTC.

The table lists this clone with a count of one. The V call is TRBV19, the J call TRBJ1-1, with TRBD1 identical over 8 bases. Germline V CDR1 and CDR2: LNHDA, SQIVND (reference sequence). CDR3 size: 14 residues. Losses at the gene ends were 6 bases for V and 2 bases for J; bases not matched to a gene: 5. In DNA, the CDR3 is TGTGCCAGTAGAACGGGACAGGCCAACACTGAAGCTTTCTTT. As protein: CASRTGQANTEAFF.

V usage is TRBV30 and J usage is TRBJ1-4; D is undetermined. CDR1 is GTSNPN, CDR2 SVGIG, per germline (reference sequence). V lost 8 bases, J lost 8 bases, and 18 bases lay in between. This CDR3 spans 13 amino acids. CDR3: CAAKSDPGEKLFF. The DNA for the CDR3 is TGTGCCGCTAAATCGGACCCGGGGGAAAAACTGTTTTTT.

V is TRBV13 and J is TRBJ2-3, with TRBD2 identical over 7 bases. Losses at the gene ends were 6 bases for V and 0 bases for J; bases not matched to a gene: 3. From germline, CDR1 is PRHDT and CDR2 FYEKMQ (reference sequence). CDR3 length: 14 residues. This CDR3 reads CASSSRGSTDTQYF. CDR3 sequence (DNA): TGTGCCAGCAGTTCGCGGGGGAGCACAGATACGCAGTATTTT.

The chain combines TRBV7-2 with TRBJ2-5, with 9 nucleotides matching TRBD2. J was trimmed by 4 bases and V by 3 bases; bases with no gene match: 6. CDR3 length equals 15 residues. The germline gives CDR1 SGHTA, CDR2 FQGNSA. The CDR3 spells CASSFNAGGLETQYF. The CDR3 DNA reads as TGTGCCAGCAGCTTTAATGCGGGGGGGCTAGAGACCCAGTACTTC.

This clone was counted a few times. Its ends do not fully match the called genes, so a read error is possible. This chain uses TRBV7-3 with TRBJ2-6; 9 bases are a match to TRBD2. CDR1 SGHTA and CDR2 FQGTGA come from the germline V gene. This CDR3 spans 19 amino acids. CDR3 loop: CASSLMGGGALSGANGLTF. DNA for the CDR3: TGTGCCAGCAGCTTAATGGGCGGGGGGGCCCTCTCTGGGGCCAACGGCCTGACTTTC.

The chain has TRBV4-3 and TRBJ1-5, with D tentatively TRBD1 (5 bases). CDR3 length equals 19 residues. Between the trimmed V and J ends, which lost 3 bases and 2 bases, there was a span of 23 bases. CDR1 and CDR2 (germline): LGHNA, YSLEER. The CDR3 sequence: CASSHSYGGYRQGNQPQHF. The DNA for the CDR3 is TGCGCCAGCAGCCACAGTTACGGGGGGTATAGGCAGGGCAATCAGCCCCAGCATTTT.

The V call is TRBV6-6, the J call TRBJ2-4, with D maybe TRBD2 (6 bases). The V gene lost 8 bases and the J gene lost 7 bases, with 18 bases spanning the gap. Germline CDR1 is MNHNY and CDR2 is SVGAGI (reference sequence). The CDR3 extends over 14 amino acids. CDR3 DNA: TGTGCCAGCGGACTACTTACAGGTGCGAACATTCAGTACTTC. Translating it yields CASGLLTGANIQYF.

V and J are TRBV30 and TRBJ1-2, with TRBD1 identical over 8 bases. Germline values: CDR1 GTSNPN, CDR2 SVGIG (reference sequence). V lost 3 bases, J lost 7 bases, and 7 bases stayed unmatched. This CDR3 is 13 amino acids long. CDR3 in amino acids: CAWSPTGGPGYTF. CDR3 in DNA: TGTGCCTGGAGCCCTACAGGGGGTCCTGGCTACACCTTC.

V is TRBV4-2 and J is TRBJ2-1; 11 bases agree with TRBD2. CDR3 length: 16 residues. Germline loops: CDR1 LGHNA, CDR2 YNFKEQ. With V trimmed by 3 bases and J by 4 bases, 5 bases remained unmatched. CDR3 DNA sequence: TGTGCCAGCAGCCAGGACGGGACTAGCGGTTACAATGAGCAGTTCTTC. Translated: CASSQDGTSGYNEQFF.

The J gene is TRBJ1-6, the V gene TRBV5-5, with TRBD1 matching over 9 bases. Germline V gene lookup returns CDR1 SGHKS and CDR2 YYEKEE (reference sequence). J gave up 10 bases and V 2 bases, and 4 bases lay outside the gene matches. The CDR3 has 14 residues. The CDR3 DNA is TGTGCCAGCAGCTTTGGACAGGGGTCGTCACCCCTCCACTTT. Its translation is CASSFGQGSSPLHF.

The chain links TRBV9 to TRBJ2-7; 8 bases fit TRBD1. This CDR3 has 15 residues. J was trimmed by 1 base and V by 1 base; bases with no gene match: 4. Germline CDR1 SGDLS, CDR2 YYNGEE. CDR3 sequence reads: CASSVSTGGSYEQYF. CDR3 sequence (DNA): TGTGCCAGCAGCGTAAGTACAGGGGGATCCTACGAGCAGTACTTC.

The chain couples TRBV11-3 to TRBJ2-3; D is perhaps TRBD2 (5 bases). CDR3 size: 13 residues. Germline CDR1 and CDR2: SGHNT and YENEEA. Trimming pared 5 bases from V and 7 bases from J, leaving 13 bases between. The CDR3 here is CASSPRGYHTQYF. As DNA, the CDR3 is TGTGCCAGCAGCCCGAGAGGGTACCATACGCAGTATTTT.

V and J are TRBV9 and TRBJ2-7; 8 nucleotides agree with TRBD1. CDR1 is SGDLS, CDR2 YYNGEE, per germline. This CDR3 spans 15 amino acids. V shed 3 bases and J 4 bases; nucleotides not matched to a gene: 9. In DNA, the CDR3 is TGTGCCAGCAGCGGACACTTCGGGACAGGTTACGAGCAGTACTTC. It yields the protein CASSGHFGTGYEQYF.

CDR3 DNA sequence: TGTGCCAGCAGCGCTACAGGGGAGCGATTGGAAAAACTGTTTTTT. This sequence encodes CASSATGERLEKLFF. This chain joins TRBV7-8 and TRBJ1-4; 7 positions agree with TRBD1. The CDR3 totals 15 residues. The J segment lost 8 bases and the V segment lost 5 bases, leaving 11 bases of the junction unmatched. Per the germline V gene, CDR1 is SGHVS and CDR2 is FQNEAQ.